This T cell receptor beta chain originates from a study of T-cell reconstitution after alpha-beta-depleted transplantation in children. This clonotype has just a few counts. Unique molecular identifiers were built into the TCRbeta library. TCRdb reanalysed the PCR reads using MiXCR and keeps one entry per CDR3 protein. The sample yields some 640,000 distinct CDR3 sequences, roughly 15% seen once. Looked up from germline, CDR1 is LNHDA and CDR2 is SQIVND (reference sequence). Trimming took off 6 bases at V and 3 bases at J, with 17 bases between the two ends. This CDR3 has 15 residues. The chain couples TRBV19 to TRBJ1-1; weak D call: TRBD1 (5 bases). The sequencing here drew on PBMCs from the stem cell graft donor, taken from the stem cell graft. The source is a human donor who donated a stem cell graft to a child with acute myeloid leukemia. The CDR3 loop reads CASSDQGDLDTEAFF. As DNA, the CDR3 is TGTGCCAGTAGCGATCAGGGCGATTTGGACACTGAAGCTTTCTTT.